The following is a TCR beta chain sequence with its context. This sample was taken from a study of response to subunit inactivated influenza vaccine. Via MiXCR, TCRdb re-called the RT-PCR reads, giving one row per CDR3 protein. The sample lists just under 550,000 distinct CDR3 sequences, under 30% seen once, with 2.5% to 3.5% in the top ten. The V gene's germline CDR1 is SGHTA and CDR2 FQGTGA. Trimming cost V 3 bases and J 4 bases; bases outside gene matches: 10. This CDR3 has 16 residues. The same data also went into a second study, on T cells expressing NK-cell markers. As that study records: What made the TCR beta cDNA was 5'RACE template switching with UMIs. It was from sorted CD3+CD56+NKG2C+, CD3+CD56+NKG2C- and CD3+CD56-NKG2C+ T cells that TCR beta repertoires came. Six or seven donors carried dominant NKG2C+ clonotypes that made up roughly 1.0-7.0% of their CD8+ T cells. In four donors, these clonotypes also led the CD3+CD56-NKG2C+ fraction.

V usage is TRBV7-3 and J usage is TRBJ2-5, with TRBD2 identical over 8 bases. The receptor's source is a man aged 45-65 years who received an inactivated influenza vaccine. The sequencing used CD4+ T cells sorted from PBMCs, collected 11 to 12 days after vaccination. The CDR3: CASSLISGSRGETQYF. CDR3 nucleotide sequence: TGTGCCAGCAGCTTGATAAGCGGGAGTAGGGGAGAGACCCAGTACTTC.